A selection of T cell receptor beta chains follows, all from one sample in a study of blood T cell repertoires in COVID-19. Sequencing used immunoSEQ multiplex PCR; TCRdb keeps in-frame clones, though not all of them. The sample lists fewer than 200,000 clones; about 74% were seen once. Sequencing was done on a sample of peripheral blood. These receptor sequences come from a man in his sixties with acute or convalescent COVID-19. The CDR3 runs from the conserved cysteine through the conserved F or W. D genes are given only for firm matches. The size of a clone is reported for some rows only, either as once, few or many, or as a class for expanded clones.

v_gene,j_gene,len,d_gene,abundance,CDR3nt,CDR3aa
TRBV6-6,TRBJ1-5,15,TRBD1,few,TGTGCCAGCAGTTCTACAGGGGCTCTCAATCAGCCCCAGCATTTT,CASSSTGALNQPQHF
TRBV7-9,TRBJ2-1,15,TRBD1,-,TGTGCCAGCAGCCCCAACAGGGGTTGGGGTCATGAGCAGTTCTTC,CASSPNRGWGHEQFF
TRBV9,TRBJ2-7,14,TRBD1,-,TGTGCCAGCAGCCCCCGGGACAGGGCCTACGAGCAGTACTTC,CASSPRDRAYEQYF
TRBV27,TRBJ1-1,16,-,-,TGTGCCAGCAGTTCCGCCTTTTTGACAGGGAACACTGAAGCTTTCTTT,CASSSAFLTGNTEAFF
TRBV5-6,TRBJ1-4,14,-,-,TGTGCCAGCAGCCAGCCCCCAGGGGTTGAAAAACTGTTTTTT,CASSQPPGVEKLFF
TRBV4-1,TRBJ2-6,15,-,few,TGCGCCAGCAGCCAAGCGAGCTCTGGGGCCAACGTCCTGACTTTC,CASSQASSGANVLTF
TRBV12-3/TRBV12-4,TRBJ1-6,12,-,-,TGTGCCAGCAGACCGGGTAATTCACCCCTCCACTTT,CASRPGNSPLHF
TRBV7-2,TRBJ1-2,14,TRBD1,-,TGTGCCAGCAGCCAACAGGGGAGCAACTATGGCTACACCTTC,CASSQQGSNYGYTF
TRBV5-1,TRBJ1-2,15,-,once,TGCGCCAGCAGCCTCGAAGGGGGGGCTGCCTATGGCTACACCTTC,CASSLEGGAAYGYTF
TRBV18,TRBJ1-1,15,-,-,TGTGCCAGCTCACCGGAGGGCCTGGCGAACACTGAAGCTTTCTTT,CASSPEGLANTEAFF
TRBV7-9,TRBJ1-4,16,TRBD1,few,TGTGCCAGCAGCTTGGGACAGTCACCTGCTAATGAAAAACTGTTTTTT,CASSLGQSPANEKLFF
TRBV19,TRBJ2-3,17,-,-,TGTGCCAGTAGTATGAATCCGGGGGGCGATTTTACAGATACGCAGTATTTT,CASSMNPGGDFTDTQYF
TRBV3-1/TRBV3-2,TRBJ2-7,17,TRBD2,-,TGTGCCAGCAGCCAAGATCGTCTAGCGGAACACTCCTACGAGCAGTACTTC,CASSQDRLAEHSYEQYF
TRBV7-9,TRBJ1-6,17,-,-,TGTGCCAGCAGCCGTGGGAGGGGGGTTACCTATAATTCACCCCTCCACTTT,CASSRGRGVTYNSPLHF
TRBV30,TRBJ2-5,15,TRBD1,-,TGTGCCTGGAGTGACGGACAGGGTTGGCAAGAGACCCAGTACTTC,CAWSDGQGWQETQYF
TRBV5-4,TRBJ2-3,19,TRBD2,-,TGTGCCAGCAGCCTCCGGACTAGCGGGGGCCTACTTCACACAGATACGCAGTATTTT,CASSLRTSGGLLHTDTQYF
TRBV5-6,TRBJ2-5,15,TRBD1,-,TGTGCCAGCAGCTTACTCCAGGGGGTCGAAGAGACCCAGTACTTC,CASSLLQGVEETQYF
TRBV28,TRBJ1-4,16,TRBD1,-,TGTGCCAGCAGTCCATCATCAGGGGGCTTAGGTGAAAAACTGTTTTTT,CASSPSSGGLGEKLFF
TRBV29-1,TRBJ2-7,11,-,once,TGCAGCGTTGGGACAGACTCCGAGCAGTACTTC,CSVGTDSEQYF
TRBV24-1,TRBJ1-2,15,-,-,-,CATSGQGEANYGYTF
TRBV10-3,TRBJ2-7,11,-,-,TGTGCCTCCGGACAGACCCACTGGCAGTACTTC,CASGQTHWQYF
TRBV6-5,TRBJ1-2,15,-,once,TGTGCCAGCAGTTACTCCGCAGGGTCGGTCTATGGCTACACCTTC,CASSYSAGSVYGYTF
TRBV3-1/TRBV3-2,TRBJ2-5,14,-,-,TGTGCCAGCAGCCAAGATTCAGGTACCGAGACCCAGTACTTC,CASSQDSGTETQYF
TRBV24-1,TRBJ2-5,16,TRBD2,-,TGTGCCACCAGTGATTTGGTAGCGGGGGGGGTGGAGACCCAGTACTTC,CATSDLVAGGVETQYF
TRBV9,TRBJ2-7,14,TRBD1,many,TGTGCCAGCAGCTTTGCCGGGACAGGGTACGAGCAGTACTTC,CASSFAGTGYEQYF
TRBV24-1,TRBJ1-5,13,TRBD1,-,TGTGCCACCAGCGAGACAGGGAATCAGCCCCAGCATTTT,CATSETGNQPQHF
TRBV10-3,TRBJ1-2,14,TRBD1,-,TGTGCCACCGTGACAGGGGGTACCAACTATGGCTACACCTTC,CATVTGGTNYGYTF
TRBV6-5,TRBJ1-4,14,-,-,TGTGCCAGCAGTTTGTTGGCGGGTGGAGAAAAACTGTTTTTT,CASSLLAGGEKLFF
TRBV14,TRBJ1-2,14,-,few,TGTGCCAGCAGCCAAGATCAGGGTGGCTATGGCTACACCTTC,CASSQDQGGYGYTF
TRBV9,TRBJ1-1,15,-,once,TGTGCCAGCAGCGTAGGGTCAAGCATGAACACTGAAGCTTTCTTT,CASSVGSSMNTEAFF
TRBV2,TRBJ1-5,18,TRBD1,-,TGTGCCAGCAGTGATGGGCAAGGGACAGGGCGCCTTAATCAGCCCCAGCATTTT,CASSDGQGTGRLNQPQHF
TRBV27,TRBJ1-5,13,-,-,TGTGCCAGCAGTGAGAGGTTGAATCAGCCCCAGCATTTT,CASSERLNQPQHF
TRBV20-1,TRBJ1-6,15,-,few,TGCAGTGCTAGTGGAACCCTCGGGGGGAATTCACCCCTCCACTTT,CSASGTLGGNSPLHF
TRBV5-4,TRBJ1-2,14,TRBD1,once,TGTGCCAGCAGTTTGCTGGGGACAGGCCATGGCTACACCTTC,CASSLLGTGHGYTF
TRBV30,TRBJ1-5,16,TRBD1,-,TGTGCCTGGAGATCTGCGGCAGGGGGCGCCGGTCAGCCCCAGCATTTT,CAWRSAAGGAGQPQHF
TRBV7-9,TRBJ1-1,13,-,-,TGTGCCAGTGTATTCAGGGGGAACACTGAAGCTTTCTTT,CASVFRGNTEAFF
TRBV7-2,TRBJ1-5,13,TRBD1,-,TGTGCCAGCAGCTGGACAGGGGATCAGCCCCAGCATTTT,CASSWTGDQPQHF
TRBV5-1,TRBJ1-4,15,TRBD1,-,TGCGCCAGCAGCTCGCAGGGGGCTCGGGGTGAAAAACTGTTTTTT,CASSSQGARGEKLFF
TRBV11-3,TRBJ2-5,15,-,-,TGTGCCAGCAGCTTAGGTAACACGTACCAAGAGACCCAGTACTTC,CASSLGNTYQETQYF
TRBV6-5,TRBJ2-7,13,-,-,TGTGCCAGCAGTCCCGCAGGGCGGTACGAGCAGTACTTC,CASSPAGRYEQYF
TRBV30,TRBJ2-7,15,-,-,TGTGCCTGGAGTGTAGACGACGCTCCTAGCTACGAGCAGTACTTC,CAWSVDDAPSYEQYF
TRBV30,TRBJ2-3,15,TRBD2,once,TGTGCCTGGAGTCTAACTAGCGGGGGGGGAGATACGCAGTATTTT,CAWSLTSGGGDTQYF
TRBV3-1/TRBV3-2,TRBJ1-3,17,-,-,TGTGCCAGCAGCCAAGATCTCAGGAACGAGAAGAGAAACACCATATATTTT,CASSQDLRNEKRNTIYF
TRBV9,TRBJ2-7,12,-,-,TGTGCCAGCAGCCCGGCGGGGTACGAGCAGTACTTC,CASSPAGYEQYF
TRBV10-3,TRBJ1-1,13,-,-,TGTGCCATCAAAAGTATGAGGAACACTGAAGCTTTCTTT,CAIKSMRNTEAFF
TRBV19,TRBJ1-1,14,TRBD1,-,TGTGCCAGTAGTCCAGGGACAGCAAACACTGAAGCTTTCTTT,CASSPGTANTEAFF